The 17 T cell receptor beta chains below come from one sample, sequenced in a study of blood T cells in healthy people across ages. Using a J-beta primer mix together with a sample-barcoded 5' primer, a second PCR was run for roughly 6 to 11 cycles. Each CDR3 protein gets one entry after TCRdb re-called the 5' RACE reads with MiXCR. The data show about 1.7 million distinct CDR3 sequences, 28% seen once. Sequenced sample: blood. Receptors originate from a woman aged 25 to 39 in good health.

This chain joins TRBV28 and TRBJ2-3; 9 bases agree with TRBD2. Trimming removed 3 bases from V and 6 bases from J; junction bases left unmatched: 10. CDR1 and CDR2 (germline): MDHEN, SYDVKM. The CDR3 contains 16 residues. The CDR3 is CASSLASGASGDTQYF. In DNA form, the CDR3 reads TGTGCCAGCAGTTTGGCTAGCGGGGCCTCGGGGGATACGCAGTATTTT.

This clonotype was counted a few times. V and J are TRBV5-1 and TRBJ1-2; D gene ambiguous. V gave up 4 bases and J gave up 7 bases, with 14 bases separating them. This CDR3 comprises 13 residues. Germline CDR1 is SGHRS and CDR2 is YFSETQ. The CDR3 sequence: CASSISTGPGYTF. CDR3 DNA: TGCGCCAGCAGCATCTCAACGGGCCCTGGCTACACCTTC.

In its sample, this clonotype was seen a few times. The chain recombines TRBV7-9 with TRBJ2-2; possibly TRBD1 or TRBD2 for D (6 bases each). Trimming removed 4 bases at V and 1 base at J, with 16 bases between. Germline V gives CDR1 SEHNR, CDR2 FQNEAQ (reference sequence). The CDR3 loop spans 17 amino acids. DNA for the CDR3: TGTGCCAGCAGCTCGCCTGCGGGACACTTGAACACCGGGGAGCTGTTTTTT. It translates to CASSSPAGHLNTGELFF.

This clonotype was seen a handful of times. The chain is built from TRBV20-1 and TRBJ2-1; maybe TRBD2 (6 bases). The germline CDR1 and CDR2 sequences are DFQATT and SNEGSKA (reference sequence). V was clipped by 3 bases and J by 8 bases, with 11 bases between them. There are 12 residues in the CDR3. The CDR3 bases are TGCAGTGCTAGCGGACGGGAGTATGAGCAGTTCTTC. Translation: CSASGREYEQFF.

This clonotype was detected only once. This sequence joins TRBV7-2 and TRBJ1-3; D is unclear. With 6 bases removed from V and 0 bases from J, the gap between germline ends came to 9 bases. Germline V lookup: CDR1 SGHTA, CDR2 FQGNSA. The CDR3 is 14 amino acids. CDR3 sequence: CASSRGLSGNTIYF. The CDR3 DNA is TGTGCCAGCAGTCGAGGACTCTCTGGAAACACCATATATTTT.

This clonotype was detected a few times. This rearrangement joins TRBV10-3 to TRBJ1-2, with D tentatively TRBD1 (6 bases). The CDR3 consists of 14 residues. The germline V gene has CDR1 ENHRY and CDR2 SYGVKD. V lost 7 bases and J 6 bases, leaving 18 bases between the germline ends. CDR3 amino acids: CAIKGGDHGNGYTF. In DNA, the CDR3 is TGTGCCATCAAGGGGGGGGACCATGGCAATGGCTACACCTTC.

This clonotype was observed many times. The rearrangement uses TRBV5-1 and TRBJ2-7; the match to TRBD2 covers 12 bases. The V gene's germline CDR1 is SGHRS and CDR2 YFSETQ. This CDR3 is built from 15 residues. V shed 5 bases, J shed 4 bases, and the junction held 7 bases outside the gene matches. Written as DNA, the CDR3 is TGCGCCAGCAGACTAGCGGGAGGTCGGACTTACGAGCAGTACTTC. It specifies CASRLAGGRTYEQYF.

The chain uses TRBV25-1 and TRBJ2-3, with D maybe TRBD1 (6 bases). CDR1 is MGHDK, CDR2 SYGVNS, per germline. Between the trimmed V and J ends, which lost 4 bases and 4 bases, there was a span of 12 bases. The CDR3 sequence is 14 residues long. DNA for the CDR3: TGTGCCAGCAGTGCCTTGGACAGACCAGATACGCAGTATTTT. Its protein is CASSALDRPDTQYF.

The rearrangement links TRBV20-1 to TRBJ1-3, with 11 bases identical to TRBD1. V dropped 2 bases and J dropped 15; count of bases not matched to a gene: 12. Germline CDR1 reads DFQATT; CDR2 reads SNEGSKA (reference sequence). The CDR3 has 14 amino acids. The CDR3 region is CSARPGTGGLATYF. The CDR3 nucleotides read TGCAGTGCTAGACCCGGGACAGGGGGGCTCGCCACATATTTT.

The V call is TRBV5-1, the J call TRBJ2-3; 8 bases fit TRBD2. Germline V gene lookup returns CDR1 SGHRS and CDR2 YFSETQ. The CDR3 loop spans 15 amino acids. The ends lost 0 bases at V and 6 bases at J; junction bases unmatched: 6. CDR3 DNA sequence: TGCGCCAGCAGCTTGGCGGGAGGGCGTTTCGATACGCAGTATTTT. Translation: CASSLAGGRFDTQYF.

This clonotype has only a few counts. V is TRBV5-1 and J is TRBJ2-3, with D maybe TRBD1 (5 bases). Germline V gene sequence: CDR1 SGHRS, CDR2 YFSETQ. The length of the CDR3 is 14 residues. V lost 0 bases, J lost 4 bases, and 9 bases lay in between. In DNA, the CDR3 is TGCGCCAGCAGCTTGGGACAGACTTCAGATACGCAGTATTTT. Translation: CASSLGQTSDTQYF.

This clonotype was observed many times. The rearrangement uses TRBV12-5 and TRBJ2-7; D is unresolved. Germline CDR1 LGHNT, CDR2 FRNRAP. Trimming took 1 base from V and 4 from J, leaving 11 bases between them. The CDR3 covers 14 residues. CDR3 DNA: TGTGCTAGTGGTTTGGAGACTTGGCCTTACGAGCAGTACTTC. Translated, it gives CASGLETWPYEQYF.

This clonotype was seen many times. The chain links TRBV12-3 or TRBV12-4 to TRBJ1-2, with 9 bases lining up with TRBD1. V shed 8 bases, J shed 8 bases, and the junction held 9 bases outside the gene matches. The CDR3 length is 13 residues. CDR3 region: CASRLDRGRGYTF. The CDR3 DNA is TGTGCCAGCCGCCTGGACAGGGGAAGAGGCTACACCTTC.

This chain links TRBV12-3 or TRBV12-4 with TRBJ2-3; unclear D gene. V lost 6 bases and J 8 bases, leaving 9 bases between the germline ends. The CDR3 consists of 11 residues. The CDR3 loop is CASRWRSTQYF. The CDR3 DNA follows: TGTGCCAGCAGGTGGCGGTCTACGCAGTATTTT.

This clonotype was recorded many times. The chain joins TRBV29-1 to TRBJ2-4; TRBD2 matches at 16 bases. V lost 6 bases and J lost 0; bases outside the gene matches: 5. Looked up from germline, CDR1 is SQVTM and CDR2 is ANQGSEA. The CDR3 has 17 amino acids. CDR3 residues: CSVGTSGGVLAKNIQYF. CDR3 nucleotide sequence: TGCAGCGTCGGGACTAGCGGGGGGGTACTAGCCAAAAACATTCAGTACTTC.

The chain joins TRBV10-2 to TRBJ2-5; unclear D gene. Germline V gene sequence: CDR1 WSHSY, CDR2 SAAADI. This CDR3 region has 12 residues. V gave up 11 bases and J gave up 6 bases, with 16 bases separating them. For the CDR3, the DNA is TGCGCCGCTCGAGGTCCCACGAAGACCCAGTACTTC. The encoded protein is CAARGPTKTQYF.

This clonotype was counted only a few times. The J gene is TRBJ2-3, the V gene TRBV7-2, with TRBD2 matching 9 bases. This CDR3 has 16 residues. Trimming removed 5 bases from V and 0 bases from J; junction bases left unmatched: 6. Germline CDR1 SGHTA, CDR2 FQGNSA. CDR3 coding DNA: TGTGCCAGCAGCCCTAGACTAGCGGACAGCACAGATACGCAGTATTTT. Amino acid sequence: CASSPRLADSTDTQYF.